Described below is a single T cell receptor (beta chain) sequence and its context. CDR1 is SGDLS, CDR2 YYNGEE, per germline. CDR3 length: 13 amino acids. V gave up 0 bases and J gave up 7 bases, with 8 bases separating them. These data are taken from a study of blood T cell repertoires in COVID-19. TCRdb's copy holds only in-frame clones and misses some; the assay was immunoSEQ multiplex PCR. There are tens of thousands of clones in the sample; approximately 80% occur only once, and about 12% lies in the top ten. The receptor was derived from a man older than 75 with acute or convalescent COVID-19. The chain has TRBV9 and TRBJ1-5; no firm D call. Sample: peripheral blood. The DNA for the CDR3 is TGTGCCAGCAGCGTAGGGGAGGGCCAGCCCCAGCATTTT. Translation: CASSVGEGQPQHF.